These 13 T cell receptor beta chains were sequenced from one sample in a study of CXCR3-negative and CXCR3-positive naive CD8 T cells. Study-wide results and caveats: Hydrophobicity was higher for TRB CDR3s found in CXCR3-positive naive cells than in CXCR3-negative naive cells.

Their antigens are not known. UMI-labeled TRB cDNA libraries were prepared by 5' RACE. One entry per CDR3 protein, without DNA, is what TCRdb gives after re-calling the 5' RACE reads. Its table lists around 66,000 distinct CDR3 sequences. What was sequenced was naive CXCR3+ CD8+ T cells from blood. This sample's subset: CD45RO-CCR7+CD27+CD95- naive CD8+ T cells expressing CXCR3 (TNR3+). The receptors originated from a human donor in good health. Some clones in this sample may be carry-over from other donors' samples.

V gene TRBV5-1 combines with J gene TRBJ2-3; TCRdb calls TRBD2, which cannot be checked without DNA. Per germline, CDR1 SGHRS and CDR2 YFSETQ. The CDR3 totals 16 residues. CDR3 in amino acids: CASSLEGRSGTDTQYF.

This rearrangement joins TRBV29-1 to TRBJ2-7; TCRdb calls TRBD2, which cannot be checked without DNA. The CDR3 spans 13 residues. The germline CDR1 and CDR2 sequences are SQVTM and ANQGSEA. The CDR3 loop is CSAKASGKYEQYF.

This clonotype is called medium-sized (0.01 to 0.1%) based on its frequency. The chain combines TRBV6-2 or TRBV6-3 with TRBJ1-1. Per the germline V gene, CDR1 is MNHEY and CDR2 is SVGEGT. This CDR3 spans 11 amino acids. The CDR3 region is CASIWLGEAFF.

CDR3 in amino acids: CSVESGWEEREPDEQFF. The gene calls are TRBV29-1 and TRBJ2-1; there is no DNA to check the TCRdb D call of TRBD2. Germline V lookup: CDR1 SQVTM, CDR2 ANQGSEA. The CDR3 spans 17 residues.

V is TRBV29-1 and J is TRBJ1-2. This CDR3 region has 11 residues. CDR1 and CDR2 (germline): SQVTM, ANQGSEA. The CDR3 here is CSVALDYGYTF.

The chain recombines TRBV5-6 with TRBJ2-1; TCRdb reports TRBD1, a call that lacks DNA to check it against. Per germline, CDR1 SGHDT and CDR2 YYEEEE. The CDR3 runs to 16 residues. The CDR3 protein is CASSDEPGFSYNEQFF.

This rearrangement joins TRBV5-1 to TRBJ1-1; TCRdb's D gene call, TRBD1, goes unchecked for lack of DNA. CDR3 length equals 14 residues. Germline loops: CDR1 SGHRS, CDR2 YFSETQ. This CDR3 reads CASSLGVLGAEAFF. Supplemented by reference TRBV5-1 and TRBJ1-1, the full variable domain reads KAGVTQTPRYLIKTRGQQVTLSCSPISGHRSVSWYQQTPGQGLQFLFEYFSETQRNKGNFPGRFSGRQFSNSRSEMNVSTLELGDSALYLCASSLGVLGAEAFFGQGTRLTVV.

V gene TRBV29-1 combines with J gene TRBJ2-1; the TCRdb call, TRBD2, lacks DNA for checking. This CDR3 spans 16 amino acids. The germline gives CDR1 SQVTM, CDR2 ANQGSEA. The CDR3 protein is CSVRLARAGYSDEQFF.

The chain joins TRBV7-6 to TRBJ2-1; TCRdb's D call, TRBD2, is unchecked because there is no DNA. The CDR3 is 17 amino acids. CDR1 and CDR2 (germline): SGHVS, FNYEAQ. CDR3 amino acids: CASSPYVGTRANNEQFF.

V gene TRBV7-9 combines with J gene TRBJ2-5; TCRdb gives TRBD2 as the D gene, but with no DNA this cannot be confirmed. CDR1 and CDR2 from the germline V gene are SEHNR and FQNEAQ (reference sequence). The CDR3 is 17 amino acids. The CDR3 region is CASSPPRDLAEQETQYF.

V gene TRBV4-1 combines with J gene TRBJ1-1; TCRdb selects TRBD1, and the lack of DNA leaves this call unchecked. The V gene's germline CDR1 is MGHRA and CDR2 YSYEKL. The CDR3 runs to 15 residues. The CDR3 spells CASSLHQGIDTEAFF.

The rearrangement uses TRBV29-1 and TRBJ2-7; TCRdb calls TRBD1, which cannot be checked without DNA. This CDR3 has 14 residues. Germline V gene sequence: CDR1 SQVTM, CDR2 ANQGSEA. CDR3 sequence: CSVYWTREPYEQYF.

The J gene is TRBJ2-7, the V gene TRBV6-2 or TRBV6-3; TCRdb indicates TRBD2, and absent DNA this call remains unverified. The germline V gene has CDR1 MNHEY and CDR2 SVGEGT. The CDR3 spans 15 residues. The CDR3 here is CASSSSGLADYEQYF.